This T cell receptor beta chain was identified during a study of cytomegalovirus exposure and HLA in healthy donors. Study-wide points: After further analysis at a later stage, 16,951 TCR beta sequences were associated with HLA alleles at 0.05 false discovery rate.

Primers included in the PCR were 60 Vbeta and 13 Jbeta primers. Sequencing used immunoSEQ multiplex PCR; TCRdb keeps in-frame clones, though not all of them. The sample has 140,000 to 150,000 clones, approximately 80% seen once. As for this clone: The antigen is unknown.

This clonotype was obtained from a woman aged 55-70 years in good health and CMV-seropositive. Sequencing was done on a sample of PBMCs.

The CDR3 protein is CASSEQATSGDNEQFF. The CDR3 nucleotides read TGTGCCAGCAGTGAACAGGCGACTAGCGGGGATAATGAGCAGTTCTTC. The chain recombines TRBV2 with TRBJ2-1; the match to TRBD2 covers 11 bases. V trimming: 2 bases; J trimming: 7 bases; junction bases outside the gene matches: 7. This CDR3 is built from 16 residues. Germline V gene data show CDR1 as SNHLY and CDR2 as FYNNEI. The full variable domain, its missing parts supplied by reference TRBV2 and TRBJ2-1, is EPEVTQTPSHQVTQMGQEVILRCVPISNHLYFYWYRQILGQKVEFLVSFYNNEISEKSEIFDDQFSVERPDGSNFTLKIRSTKLEDSAMYFCASSEQATSGDNEQFFGPGTRLTVL.